The source of this T cell receptor (beta chain) is a study of beta chain features in type 1 diabetes. Across the whole study: Healthy donors, compared against patients, showed similar age, gender and cell yields. Study findings and constraints: Patients and controls would share equally any PCR tilt toward shorter templates.

Germline V gene data show CDR1 as LGHNA and CDR2 as YSLEER. V lost 0 bases to trimming and J lost 3 bases; unmatched junction nucleotides: 8. CDR3 size: 16 residues. Isolated RNA was reverse transcribed in full, so expressed TCRB transcripts were sequenced. Approximately 3.4 million reads, on average, came from each naive, central memory and regulatory T cell sample. Data came from immunoSEQ multiplex PCR; TCRdb stores just in-frame clones and leaves some out. Of about 340,000 clones in the sample, around 7.6% were seen once. Averaging approximately 120 mL, one heparinised blood draw came from each individual donor. There are a few counts of this clone. Its cognate antigen is unknown.

This receptor was obtained from a woman aged 18-30 years in good health. This chain connects TRBV4-3 to TRBJ2-7; 7 positions agree with TRBD2. The sequenced sample was central memory CD4+ T cells from blood. In DNA form, the CDR3 reads TGCGCCAGCAGCCAAGATGAGGCGGGAGCCGGCTACGAGCAGTACTTC. This encodes CASSQDEAGAGYEQYF.